This T cell receptor (beta chain) was captured by sequencing in a study of blood T cell repertoires in COVID-19. The wider study: Acute and convalescent COVID-19 specimens originated in the United States, Italy and Spain. T cells, B-cell-depleted T cells, or PBMCs provided the cDNA or gDNA that served as material.

The repertoire was sequenced with immunoSEQ multiplex PCR; TCRdb's copy has only in-frame clones and lacks some. The profile shows 150,000 to 200,000 clones, around 87% of them singletons. The CDR3 has 14 residues. The V and J ends lost 4 bases and 9 bases respectively, with 13 bases between them. Germline CDR1 MNHEY, CDR2 SMNVEV (reference sequence). This clone appeared a single time. This chain joins TRBV27 and TRBJ1-6; D may be TRBD1 (6 bases). This TCR derives from a young man with active or convalescent COVID-19. The sequencing sample was made of peripheral blood. In DNA, the CDR3 is TGTGCCAGCAGTTCCCAGGGGAGTGCTTCACCCCTCCACTTT. Its translation is CASSSQGSASPLHF.